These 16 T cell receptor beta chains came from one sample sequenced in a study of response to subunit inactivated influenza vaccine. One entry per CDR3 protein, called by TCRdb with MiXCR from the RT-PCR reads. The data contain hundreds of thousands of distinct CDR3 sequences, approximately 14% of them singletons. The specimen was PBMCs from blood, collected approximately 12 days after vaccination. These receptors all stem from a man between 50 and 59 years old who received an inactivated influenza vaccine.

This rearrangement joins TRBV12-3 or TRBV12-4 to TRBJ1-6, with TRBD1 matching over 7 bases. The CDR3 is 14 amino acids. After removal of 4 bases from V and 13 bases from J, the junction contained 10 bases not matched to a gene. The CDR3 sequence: CASSSDRIILPLHF. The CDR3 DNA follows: TGTGCCAGCAGTTCGGACAGGATAATTTTGCCCCTCCACTTT.

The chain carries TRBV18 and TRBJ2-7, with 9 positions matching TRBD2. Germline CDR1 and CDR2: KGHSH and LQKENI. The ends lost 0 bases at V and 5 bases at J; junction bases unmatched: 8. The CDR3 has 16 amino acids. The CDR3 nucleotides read TGTGCCAGCTCACCACCGAGGGCGGGAGGGCCCCACGAGCAGTACTTC. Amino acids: CASSPPRAGGPHEQYF.

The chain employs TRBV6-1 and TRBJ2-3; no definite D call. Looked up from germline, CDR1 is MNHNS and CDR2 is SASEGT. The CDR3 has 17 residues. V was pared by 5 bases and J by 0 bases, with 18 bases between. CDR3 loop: CASSTFGSPVSTDTQYF. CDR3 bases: TGTGCCAGCAGTACCTTTGGGTCCCCAGTTAGCACAGATACGCAGTATTTT.

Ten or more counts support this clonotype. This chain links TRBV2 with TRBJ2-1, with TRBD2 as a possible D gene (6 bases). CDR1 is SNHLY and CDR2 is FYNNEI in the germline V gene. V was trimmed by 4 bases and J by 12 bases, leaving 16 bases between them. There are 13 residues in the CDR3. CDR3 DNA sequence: TGTGCCAGCAGTGGACTAGTCGCGACTTGGCAGTTCTTC. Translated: CASSGLVATWQFF.

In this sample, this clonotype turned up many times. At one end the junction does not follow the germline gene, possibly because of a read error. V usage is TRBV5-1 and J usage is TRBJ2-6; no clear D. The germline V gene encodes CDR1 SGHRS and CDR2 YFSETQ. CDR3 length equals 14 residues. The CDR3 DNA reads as TGTGCCAGCTCCCCAGGTTCTGGGGCCAACGTCCTGACTTTC. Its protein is CASSPGSGANVLTF.

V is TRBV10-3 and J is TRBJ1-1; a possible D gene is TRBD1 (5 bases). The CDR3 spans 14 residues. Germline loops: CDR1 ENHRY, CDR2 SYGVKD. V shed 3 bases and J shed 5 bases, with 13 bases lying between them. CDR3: CAISEIQGETEAFF. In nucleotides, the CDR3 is TGTGCCATCAGTGAAATTCAGGGTGAAACTGAAGCTTTCTTT.

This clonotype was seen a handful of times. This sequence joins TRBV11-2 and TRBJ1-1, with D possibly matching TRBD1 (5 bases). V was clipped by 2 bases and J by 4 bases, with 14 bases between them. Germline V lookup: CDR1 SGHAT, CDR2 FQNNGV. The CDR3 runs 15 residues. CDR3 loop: CASSLSYGGVTEAFF. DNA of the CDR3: TGTGCCAGCAGCTTAAGTTATGGGGGAGTCACTGAAGCTTTCTTT.

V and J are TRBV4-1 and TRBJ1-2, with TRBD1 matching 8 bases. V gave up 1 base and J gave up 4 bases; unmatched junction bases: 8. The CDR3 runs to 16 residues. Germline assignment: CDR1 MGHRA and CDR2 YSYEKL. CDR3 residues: CASSQATDRGSYGYTF. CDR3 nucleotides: TGCGCCAGCAGCCAAGCGACCGACAGGGGAAGCTATGGCTACACCTTC.

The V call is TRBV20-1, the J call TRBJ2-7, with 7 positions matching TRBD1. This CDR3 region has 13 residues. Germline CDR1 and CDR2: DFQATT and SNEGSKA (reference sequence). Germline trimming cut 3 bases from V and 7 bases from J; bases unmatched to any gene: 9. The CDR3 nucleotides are TGCAGTGCTAGCAAGGGGGCGAATTATGAGCAGTACTTC. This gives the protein CSASKGANYEQYF.

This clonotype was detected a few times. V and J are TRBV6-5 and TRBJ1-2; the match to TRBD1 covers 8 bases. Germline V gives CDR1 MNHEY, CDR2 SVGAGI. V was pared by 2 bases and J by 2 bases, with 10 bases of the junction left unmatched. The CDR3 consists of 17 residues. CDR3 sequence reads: CASSYPGQGRSNYGYTF. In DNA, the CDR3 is TGTGCCAGCAGTTACCCCGGACAGGGAAGGTCCAACTATGGCTACACCTTC.

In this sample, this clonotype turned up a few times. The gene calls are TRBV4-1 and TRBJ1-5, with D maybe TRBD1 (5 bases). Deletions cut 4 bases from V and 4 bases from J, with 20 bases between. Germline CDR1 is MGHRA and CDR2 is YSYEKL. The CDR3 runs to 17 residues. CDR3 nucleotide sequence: TGCGCCAGCAGCCCGGGAGGAGGGACGGAACGGAATCAGCCCCAGCATTTT. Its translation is CASSPGGGTERNQPQHF.

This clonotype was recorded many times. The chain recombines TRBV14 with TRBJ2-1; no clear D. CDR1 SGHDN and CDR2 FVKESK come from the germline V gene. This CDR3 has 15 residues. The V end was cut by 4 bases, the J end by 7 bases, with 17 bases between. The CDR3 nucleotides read TGTGCCAGCAGCCTCGTCCCGGGCTCTTCAAATGAGCAGTTCTTC. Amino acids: CASSLVPGSSNEQFF.

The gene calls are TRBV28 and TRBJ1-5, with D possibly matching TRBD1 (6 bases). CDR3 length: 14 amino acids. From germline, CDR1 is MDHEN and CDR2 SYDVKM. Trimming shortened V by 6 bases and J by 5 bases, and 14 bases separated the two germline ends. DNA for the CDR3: TGTGCCAGCAGCGTTAGGGGGACACATCAGCCCCAGCATTTT. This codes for CASSVRGTHQPQHF.

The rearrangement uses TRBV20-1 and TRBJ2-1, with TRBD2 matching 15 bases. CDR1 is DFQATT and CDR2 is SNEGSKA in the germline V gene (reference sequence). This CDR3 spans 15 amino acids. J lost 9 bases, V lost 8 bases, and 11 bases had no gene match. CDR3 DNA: TGCAGTACGGGAAAGGGACTAGCGGGAGGTATTGAGCAGTTCTTC. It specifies CSTGKGLAGGIEQFF.

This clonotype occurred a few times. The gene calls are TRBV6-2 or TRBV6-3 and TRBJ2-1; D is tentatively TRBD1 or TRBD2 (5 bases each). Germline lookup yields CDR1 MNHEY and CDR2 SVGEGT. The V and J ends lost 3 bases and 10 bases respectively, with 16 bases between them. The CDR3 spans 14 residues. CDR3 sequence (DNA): TGTGCCAGCAGTTATCTTAGGGAAGGGGACGAGCAGTTCTTC. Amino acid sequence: CASSYLREGDEQFF.

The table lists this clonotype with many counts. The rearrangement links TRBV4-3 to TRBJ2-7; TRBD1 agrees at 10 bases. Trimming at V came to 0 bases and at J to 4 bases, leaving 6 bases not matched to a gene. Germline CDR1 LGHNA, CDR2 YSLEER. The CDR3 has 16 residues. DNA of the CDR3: TGCGCCAGCAGCCAAGAGGGGACAGGGGCGTATTACGAGCAGTACTTC. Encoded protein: CASSQEGTGAYYEQYF.